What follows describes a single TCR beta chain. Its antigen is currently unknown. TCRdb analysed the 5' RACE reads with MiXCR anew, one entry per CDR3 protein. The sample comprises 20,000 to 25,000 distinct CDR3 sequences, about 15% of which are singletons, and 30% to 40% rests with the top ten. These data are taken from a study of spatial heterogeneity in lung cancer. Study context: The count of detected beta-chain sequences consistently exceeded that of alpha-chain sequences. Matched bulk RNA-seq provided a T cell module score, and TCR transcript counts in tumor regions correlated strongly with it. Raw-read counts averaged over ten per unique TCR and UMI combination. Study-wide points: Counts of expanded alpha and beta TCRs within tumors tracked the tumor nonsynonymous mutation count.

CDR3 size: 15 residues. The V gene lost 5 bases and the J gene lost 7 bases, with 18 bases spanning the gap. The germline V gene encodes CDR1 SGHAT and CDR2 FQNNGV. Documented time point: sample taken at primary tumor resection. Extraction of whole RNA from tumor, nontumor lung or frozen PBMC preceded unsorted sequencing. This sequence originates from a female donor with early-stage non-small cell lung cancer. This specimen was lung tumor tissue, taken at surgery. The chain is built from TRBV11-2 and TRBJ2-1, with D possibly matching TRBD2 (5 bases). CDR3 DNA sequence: TGTGCCAGCAGCCCTTTGGGGAGCGGATTAAATGAGCAGTTCTTC. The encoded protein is CASSPLGSGLNEQFF.